This is a list of T cell receptor beta chains from one sample in a study of blood T cells in healthy people across ages. TCRdb ran MiXCR on the 5' RACE reads and lists one entry per CDR3 protein. This sample has 1 million or so distinct CDR3 sequences; 35% to 50% occur once, and the top ten carry approximately 17%. Specimen: blood. These receptor sequences come from a woman aged 60-75 years in good health. Each CDR3 is given with its conserved first and last residue. D genes are given only for firm matches. The listing skips clone size in some rows; elsewhere it reads once, few, many or a size class.

TGTGCCAGCAGCTTAGCAAAGCGCGCCACAGATACGCAGTATTTT CASSLAKRATDTQYF TRBV7-8 - TRBJ2-3 -
TGCGCCAGCAGCTTTCGGGGGTTTATGGATGAGCAGTTCTTC CASSFRGFMDEQFF TRBV5-1 - TRBJ2-1 -
TGTGCCAGCAGCACCTGGACCCCGGGTGGGGAGCAGTACTTC CASSTWTPGGEQYF TRBV7-9 - TRBJ2-7 -
TGCAGCGTTGCGGGTCATGATGTTTACAATGAGCAGTTCTTC CSVAGHDVYNEQFF TRBV29-1 - TRBJ2-1 -
TGCAGTGCTAGGTTTCCCACGGGCTCCTACAATGAGCAGTTCTTC CSARFPTGSYNEQFF TRBV20-1 once TRBJ2-1 -
TGTGCCAGCAGTGGATGGGGAACCCAAGAGACCCAGTACTTC CASSGWGTQETQYF TRBV2 many TRBJ2-5 -
TGTGCCAGCAAGGCGGGAGGGCACAATGAGCAGTTCTTC CASKAGGHNEQFF TRBV27 - TRBJ2-1 TRBD2
TGTGCCAGCAGCCAAGTTGCGGGAAGCACAGATACGCAGTATTTT CASSQVAGSTDTQYF TRBV3-1 - TRBJ2-3 -
TGTGCCATCAGTGCGAGCGGGACCCCACAAGAGACCCAGTACTTC CAISASGTPQETQYF TRBV10-3 few TRBJ2-5 TRBD2
TGTGCCAGCAGCCAAGGGGGTAAGCAGCCCCAGCATTTT CASSQGGKQPQHF TRBV3-1 many TRBJ1-5 -
TGTGCCAGCAGCGCCCGACTAGCGGGACTCCCCTACGAGCAGTACTTC CASSARLAGLPYEQYF TRBV14 few TRBJ2-7 TRBD2
TGCAGTGCGGCCCTGCGGGGGTGGGAAGAGACCCAGTACTTC CSAALRGWEETQYF TRBV20-1 - TRBJ2-5 TRBD2
TGCAGCGTTGAGAGCGCGGGCCGACGGATGCAGTTCTTC CSVESAGRRMQFF TRBV29-1 - TRBJ2-1 -
TGTGCCAGCAGCCCCCGACTAGCGACCACAGATACGCAGTATTTT CASSPRLATTDTQYF TRBV9 - TRBJ2-3 TRBD2